The clone carrying this T cell receptor beta chain came up a few times. Its antigen is unidentified. Profiling relied on immunoSEQ multiplex PCR, and the TCRdb table lists in-frame clones only, not all of them. The table has nearly 750,000 clones, 72% seen once. Trimming stripped 5 bases from V and 5 bases from J, with 15 bases between. Germline V gene data show CDR1 as MDHEN and CDR2 as SYDVKM. This CDR3 has 14 amino acids. This specimen comes from a study of shared clonotypes between healthy human individuals. Findings of the study overall: Generation probabilities of non-shared clonotypes were lower (relative to those shared by all four donors). Rarefaction indicated that sorted-subset sequencing remained incomplete although depth was large. Shared clonotypes: 4.5% to 5% naive CD4, under 4% naive CD8, about 2.5% memory CD4, 0.4% memory CD8.

This receptor was obtained from a woman between 25 and 40 years old in good health. The sequenced sample was memory CD4+ T cells sorted from blood. The subset is: CD45RA-negative fraction. This sequence joins TRBV28 and TRBJ1-1; D is perhaps TRBD1 (6 bases). In nucleotides, the CDR3 is TGTGCCAGCAGTGGGAGGGGGGGATGGACTGAAGCTTTCTTT. Its translation is CASSGRGGWTEAFF. The variable domain in full, completed from reference TRBV28 and TRBJ1-1, reads DVKVTQSSRYLVKRTGEKVFLECVQDMDHENMFWYRQDPGLGLRLIYFSYDVKMKEKGDIPEGYSVSREKKERFSLILESASTNQTSMYLCASSGRGGWTEAFFGQGTRLTVV.